Below, 16 T cell receptor beta chains from the same sample are listed, as sequenced in a study of blood T cell repertoires in COVID-19. The data were produced by immunoSEQ multiplex PCR, yet TCRdb's version contains in-frame clones alone and is incomplete. The sample has a few hundred thousand clones, around 90% seen once. The sequencing input was PBMCs or T cells enriched from blood (not recorded which). The receptors originated from a woman aged 30 to 39 who had recovered from COVID-19.

This sequence joins TRBV27 and TRBJ1-2; unclear D gene. The CDR3 length is 11 residues. From germline, CDR1 is MNHEY and CDR2 SMNVEV (reference sequence). The ends were cut back, 5 bases at V and 4 bases at J, with 5 bases in the middle. The CDR3 region is CASSHSYGYTF. As DNA, the CDR3 is TGTGCCAGCAGTCACAGCTATGGCTACACCTTC.

The J gene is TRBJ2-7, the V gene TRBV5-4, with 10 bases aligning to TRBD1. From germline, CDR1 is SGHNT and CDR2 YYREEE (reference sequence). Trimming cost V 1 base and J 4 bases; bases outside gene matches: 5. CDR3 length equals 15 residues. CDR3 bases: TGTGCCAGCAGCTTGAGGGACAGGGGAGGGTACGAGCAGTACTTC. It encodes CASSLRDRGGYEQYF. The whole variable domain, remainder taken from reference TRBV5-4 and TRBJ2-7, is ETGVTQSPTHLIKTRGQQVTLRCSSQSGHNTVSWYQQALGQGPQFIFQYYREEENGRGNFPPRFSGLQFPNYSSELNVNALELDDSALYLCASSLRDRGGYEQYFGPGTRLTVT.

The chain uses TRBV5-1 and TRBJ2-1; TRBD2 might be the D (5 bases). Looked up from germline, CDR1 is SGHRS and CDR2 is YFSETQ. V lost 5 bases, J lost 3 bases, and 12 bases lay in between. The CDR3 contains 14 residues. The CDR3 DNA is TGCGCCAGCAGTGAGTCTAGCAGCTACAATGAGCAGTTCTTC. Translation gives CASSESSSYNEQFF.

V and J are TRBV29-1 and TRBJ1-2; 12 bases fit TRBD1. The germline V gene has CDR1 SQVTM and CDR2 ANQGSEA. The CDR3 contains 16 residues. Trimming removed 7 bases from V and 3 bases from J; junction bases left unmatched: 12. The CDR3 here is CSGSGTGGNLDYGYTF. In DNA, the CDR3 is TGCAGCGGATCCGGGACAGGGGGCAATTTGGACTATGGCTACACCTTC.

The chain combines TRBV24-1 with TRBJ2-2; a weak D match, TRBD1 (6 bases). V lost 4 bases and J 2 bases, leaving 10 bases between the germline ends. This CDR3 has 15 amino acids. Germline loops: CDR1 KGHDR, CDR2 SFDVKD. CDR3 coding DNA: TGTGCCACCAGTGACCCCGGGACAAACACCGGGGAGCTGTTTTTT. Protein sequence: CATSDPGTNTGELFF.

V gene TRBV27 combines with J gene TRBJ2-3; 12 bases are a match to TRBD2. Trimming cost V 5 bases and J 5 bases; bases outside gene matches: 5. Looked up from germline, CDR1 is MNHEY and CDR2 is SMNVEV (reference sequence). The CDR3 runs to 15 residues. CDR3 residues: CASSNGLAGLDTQYF. The CDR3 region has the DNA TGTGCCAGCAGTAACGGACTAGCGGGACTAGATACGCAGTATTTT.

The chain has TRBV5-1 and TRBJ2-1; the match to TRBD1 covers 7 bases. Germline-derived CDR1 and CDR2 are SGHRS and YFSETQ. V gave up 3 bases and J gave up 4 bases; unmatched junction bases: 10. The CDR3 runs 16 residues. The CDR3 sequence: CASSYPGTAAYNEQFF. The DNA for the CDR3 is TGCGCCAGCAGCTACCCCGGGACAGCCGCTTACAATGAGCAGTTCTTC.

The chain's CDR3 is CASRPTMGDGYTF. CDR3 DNA sequence: TGTGCCAGCAGGCCGACAATGGGCGATGGCTACACCTTC. The rearrangement joins TRBV9 to TRBJ1-2; no clear D. The CDR3 spans 13 residues. With 5 bases removed from V and 6 bases from J, the gap between germline ends came to 14 bases. CDR1 is SGDLS and CDR2 is YYNGEE in the germline V gene.

The chain has TRBV7-2 and TRBJ1-4; D gene unclear. Trimming cost V 3 bases and J 10 bases, with 12 bases left between them. Germline CDR1 is SGHTA and CDR2 is FQGNSA. CDR3 length equals 13 residues. The CDR3 DNA reads as TGTGCCAGCAGCTTCGTTGATACGGGAAAACTGTTTTTT. Translation gives CASSFVDTGKLFF.

The J gene is TRBJ2-1, the V gene TRBV27; 9 bases are shared with TRBD1. J gave up 6 bases and V 5 bases, and 5 bases lay outside the gene matches. This CDR3 is 14 amino acids long. Per the germline V gene, CDR1 is MNHEY and CDR2 is SMNVEV (reference sequence). This CDR3 is CASSPGQGFNEQFF. CDR3 nucleotides: TGTGCCAGCAGTCCGGGACAGGGTTTCAATGAGCAGTTCTTC.

In the case of this clone: This specimen includes other DNA sequences encoding the same CDR3. This sequence joins TRBV7-3 and TRBJ1-1, with 7 bases identical to TRBD1. This CDR3 is built from 13 residues. Germline trimming cut 3 bases from V and 5 bases from J; bases unmatched to any gene: 3. Germline CDR1 reads SGHTA; CDR2 reads FQGTGA. Written as DNA, the CDR3 is TGTGCCAGCAGCTTCCGACAGGGAACTGAAGCTTTCTTT. It translates to CASSFRQGTEAFF.

The chain joins TRBV15 to TRBJ2-7, with 7 bases that match TRBD1. J gave up 2 bases and V 7 bases, and 8 bases lay outside the gene matches. Germline V lookup: CDR1 LNHNV, CDR2 YYDKDF (reference sequence). The CDR3 totals 14 residues. This chain's CDR3 is CATKPRDSPYEQYF. In DNA, the CDR3 is TGTGCCACCAAACCCCGGGACAGTCCCTACGAGCAGTACTTC.

The V and J genes are TRBV6-2 or TRBV6-3 and TRBJ1-5; no clear D gene. CDR1 is MNHEY and CDR2 is SVGEGT in the germline V gene. The CDR3 consists of 16 residues. V lost 0 bases and J lost 4, with 13 bases in between. CDR3: CASSYSGFRRNQPQHF. The CDR3 DNA reads TGTGCCAGCAGTTACTCGGGATTTCGGAGGAATCAGCCCCAGCATTTT.

This rearrangement joins TRBV5-1 to TRBJ2-7; TRBD1 matches at 7 bases. Germline trimming cut 4 bases from V and 5 bases from J; bases unmatched to any gene: 9. The CDR3 loop spans 14 amino acids. Germline assignment: CDR1 SGHRS and CDR2 YFSETQ. The CDR3 sequence: CASSRGQPFDEQYF. CDR3 in DNA: TGCGCCAGCAGCCGGGGACAGCCTTTCGACGAGCAGTACTTC.

The J gene is TRBJ1-2, the V gene TRBV6-5; TRBD1 agrees at 8 bases. The length of the CDR3 is 13 residues. V gave up 6 bases and J gave up 7 bases; unmatched junction bases: 7. Per germline, CDR1 MNHEY and CDR2 SVGAGI. The CDR3 spells CASRDSTGVGYTF. In DNA, the CDR3 is TGTGCCAGCAGAGATTCGACAGGGGTTGGCTACACCTTC.

Turning to this clone: Relative to the germline gene, one junction end is altered; a read error may explain this. This sample includes further DNA sequences coding for the same CDR3. The chain recombines TRBV10-3 with TRBJ1-2; TRBD1 matches at 12 bases. Germline CDR1 reads ENHRY; CDR2 reads SYGVKD. The CDR3 contains 17 residues. The CDR3 loop is CAISEPSGGTGGSGYTF. The DNA of the CDR3 is TGCGCCATCAGTGAGCCCTCAGGAGGGACAGGGGGCAGTGGCTACACCTTC.